This T cell receptor beta chain appears in the sequencing data of a study of blood T cell repertoires in COVID-19. This CDR3 contains 13 residues. Germline V CDR1 and CDR2: MNHEY, SVGAGI. V shed 5 bases, J shed 8 bases, and the junction held 3 bases outside the gene matches. Methods used by the authors: It was from reference gene primer amplification that nucleated cell counts were estimated. Generated by immunoSEQ multiplex PCR, the TCRdb table keeps only in-frame clones and is missing some. V and J calls and clone size come straight from that table; D and trimming were deduced from the DNA. This table has some 68,000 clones, roughly 90% appearing once. Regarding this clone: Other DNA sequences within the sample encode an identical CDR3.

The sequence derives from a man aged 40-49 years with COVID-19, enrolled during active disease. Sequencing was carried out using peripheral blood. This chain links TRBV6-5 with TRBJ1-6; 7 bases map to TRBD1. Written as DNA, the CDR3 is TGTGCCAGCAGTCCTCAGGGGGATTCACCCCTCCACTTT. Translation gives CASSPQGDSPLHF.